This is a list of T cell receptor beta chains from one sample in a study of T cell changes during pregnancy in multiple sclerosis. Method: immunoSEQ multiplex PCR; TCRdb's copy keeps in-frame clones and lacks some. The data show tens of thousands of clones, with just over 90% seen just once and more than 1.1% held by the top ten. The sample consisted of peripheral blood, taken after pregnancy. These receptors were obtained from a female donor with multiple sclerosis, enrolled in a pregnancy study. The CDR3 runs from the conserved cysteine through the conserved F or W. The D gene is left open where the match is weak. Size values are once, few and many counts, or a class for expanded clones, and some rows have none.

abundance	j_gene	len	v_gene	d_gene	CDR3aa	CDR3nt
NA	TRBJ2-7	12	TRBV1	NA	CTSSPRGRAQYF	TGCACCAGCAGCCCCCGAGGCAGGGCGCAGTACTTC
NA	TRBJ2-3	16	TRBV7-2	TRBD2	CASSLLAGVGTDTQYF	TGTGCCAGCAGCCTTCTAGCGGGAGTCGGCACAGATACGCAGTATTTT
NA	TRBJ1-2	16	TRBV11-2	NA	CASSQTGGAQFYGYTF	TGTGCCAGCAGTCAAACCGGCGGGGCCCAATTTTATGGCTACACCTTC
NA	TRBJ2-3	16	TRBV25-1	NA	CASSDLYSTSTDTQYF	TGTGCCAGCAGTGATTTATACAGTACTAGCACAGATACGCAGTATTTT
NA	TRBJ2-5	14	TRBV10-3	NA	CAISKSGWQETQYF	TGTGCCATCAGTAAATCAGGGTGGCAAGAGACCCAGTACTTC
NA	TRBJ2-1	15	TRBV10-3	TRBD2	CAISLSGTVYNEQFF	TGTGCCATCAGTCTTAGCGGGACGGTCTACAATGAGCAGTTCTTC
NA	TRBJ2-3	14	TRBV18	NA	CASSPGQNTDTQYF	TGTGCCAGCTCACCAGGGCAGAACACAGATACGCAGTATTTT
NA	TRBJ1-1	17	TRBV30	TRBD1	CAWSASTSWTGRTEAFF	TGTGCCTGGAGTGCCTCTACCTCCTGGACAGGGCGGACTGAAGCTTTCTTT
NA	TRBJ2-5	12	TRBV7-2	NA	CASSFGQETQYF	TGTGCCAGCAGCTTCGGTCAAGAGACCCAGTACTTC
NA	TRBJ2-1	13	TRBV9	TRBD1	CASSVTGGNEQFF	TGTGCCAGCAGTGTTACAGGGGGCAATGAGCAGTTCTTC
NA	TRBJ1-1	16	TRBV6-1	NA	CASSEAAGWSVSEAFF	TGTGCCAGCAGTGAAGCGGCGGGGTGGAGTGTGTCTGAAGCTTTCTTT
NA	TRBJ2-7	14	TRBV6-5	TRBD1	CASTSRDRDYEQYF	TGTGCCAGCACGAGCCGGGACAGGGACTACGAGCAGTACTTC
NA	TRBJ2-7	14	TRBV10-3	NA	CAISEGQGGNEQYF	TGTGCCATCAGTGAAGGGCAGGGGGGAAACGAGCAGTACTTC
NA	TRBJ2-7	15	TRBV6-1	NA	CASSEVAGRSYEQYF	TGTGCCAGCAGTGAAGTGGCAGGGAGGTCCTACGAGCAGTACTTC
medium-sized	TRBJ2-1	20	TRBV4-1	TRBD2	CASSQDSKSSGRGSYNEQFF	TGCGCCAGCAGCCAAGATTCGAAGTCCAGCGGGAGGGGATCCTACAATGAGCAGTTCTTC
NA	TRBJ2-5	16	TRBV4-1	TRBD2	CASSQEAGDGQETQYF	TGCGCCAGCAGCCAAGAGGCGGGAGATGGGCAAGAGACCCAGTACTTC
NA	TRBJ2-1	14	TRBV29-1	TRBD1	CSVEGQGVTNEQFF	TGCAGCGTTGAAGGACAGGGGGTAACAAATGAGCAGTTCTTC
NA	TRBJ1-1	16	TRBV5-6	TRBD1	CASSPQGGQQNTEAFF	TGTGCCAGCAGCCCGCAGGGGGGCCAGCAGAACACTGAAGCTTTCTTT
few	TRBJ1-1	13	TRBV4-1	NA	CAIGEGVNTEAFF	TGCGCCATCGGAGAGGGGGTGAACACTGAAGCTTTCTTT
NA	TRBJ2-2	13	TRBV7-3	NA	CASSLMRSGELFF	TGTGCCAGCAGCTTAATGCGGTCCGGGGAGCTGTTTTTT
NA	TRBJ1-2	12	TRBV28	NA	CAARPTNYGYTF	TGTGCCGCGAGGCCCACTAACTATGGCTACACCTTC
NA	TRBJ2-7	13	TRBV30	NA	CAWSVDAFSEQYF	TGTGCCTGGAGTGTAGATGCATTCAGCGAGCAGTACTTC
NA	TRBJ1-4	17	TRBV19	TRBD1	CASSPGQARRTNEKLFF	TGTGCCAGTAGTCCGGGACAGGCAAGGAGAACTAATGAAAAACTGTTTTTT
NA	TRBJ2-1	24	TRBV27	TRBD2	CASSQGLRRGTSGSRYSSYNEQFF	TGTGCCAGCAGTCAGGGCCTGAGAAGAGGGACTAGCGGGAGCCGGTATAGCTCCTACAATGAGCAGTTCTTC
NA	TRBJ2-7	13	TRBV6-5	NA	CASSYGQSYEQYF	TGTGCCAGCAGTTATGGACAGTCCTACGAGCAGTACTTC
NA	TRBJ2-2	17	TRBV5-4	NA	CASSLAGSRINTGELFF	TGTGCCAGCAGCTTGGCCGGGAGTAGAATCAACACCGGGGAGCTGTTTTTT
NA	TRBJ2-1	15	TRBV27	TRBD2	CASSPGTSGYNEQFF	TGTGCCAGCAGTCCGGGGACTAGCGGCTACAATGAGCAGTTCTTC
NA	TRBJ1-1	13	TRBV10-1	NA	CASRSAEATEAFF	TGCGCCAGCAGGTCGGCGGAGGCCACTGAAGCTTTCTTT
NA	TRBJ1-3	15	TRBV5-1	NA	CASSLGEGAGNTIYF	TGCGCCAGCAGCTTGGGAGAGGGTGCCGGAAACACCATATATTTT
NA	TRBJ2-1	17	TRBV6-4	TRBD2	CASSDRRAGGTYNEQFF	TGTGCCAGCAGTGACCGTAGGGCGGGAGGGACCTACAATGAGCAGTTCTTC
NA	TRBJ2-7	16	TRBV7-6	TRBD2	CASSPRFGGRGAEQYF	TGTGCCAGCAGCCCCAGGTTTGGCGGGAGGGGGGCCGAGCAGTACTTC
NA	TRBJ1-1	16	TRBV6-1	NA	CASSGGREGGNTEAFF	TGTGCCAGCAGTGGAGGGCGGGAGGGGGGGAACACTGAAGCTTTCTTT
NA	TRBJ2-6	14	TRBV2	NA	CASSERSGANVLTF	TGTGCCAGCAGTGAACGGTCTGGGGCCAACGTCCTGACTTTC
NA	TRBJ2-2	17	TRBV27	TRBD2	CASSPSSGDLYTGELFF	TGTGCCAGCAGTCCCTCGAGCGGGGACCTATACACCGGGGAGCTGTTTTTT
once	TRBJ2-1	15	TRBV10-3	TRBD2	CAISEPGLADNEQFF	TGTGCCATCAGTGAGCCGGGACTAGCGGACAATGAGCAGTTCTTC
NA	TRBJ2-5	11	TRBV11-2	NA	CASSPLATQYF	TGTGCCAGCAGCCCACTAGCGACCCAGTACTTC
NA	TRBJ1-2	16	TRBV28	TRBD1	CASSIRQGGINYGYTF	TGTGCCAGCAGCATCCGACAGGGTGGCATTAACTATGGCTACACCTTC